The 11 T cell receptor beta chains reported below all come from one sample, sequenced in a study of T-cell memory formation after mild COVID-19. MiXCR was run by TCRdb on the 5' RACE reads, yielding one entry per CDR3 protein. The data show 350,000 to 500,000 distinct CDR3 sequences, with about 20% seen just once and 20% to 25% held by the top ten. The sequenced sample consisted of PBMCs or a T cell subset sorted from them (not recorded which). These receptors originate from a man aged 18 to 30 who had mild COVID-19 (a few samples of this study predate the infection). Cell type and time point are not known.

This clonotype was found a few times. The junction and the germline gene differ at one end; a read error may be behind it. The chain links TRBV12-3 or TRBV12-4 to TRBJ2-1, with TRBD2 identical over 10 bases. The CDR3 has 15 residues. The CDR3 reads CASSLAGVQWDEQFF. The CDR3 nucleotides read TGTGCCAGCAGTCTAGCGGGGGTTCAGTGGGATGAGCAGTTCTTC.

There are many counts of this clonotype. The chain has TRBV5-1 and TRBJ2-5, with a possible D match to TRBD2 (5 bases). Germline assignment: CDR1 SGHRS and CDR2 YFSETQ. The CDR3 sequence is 15 residues long. Trimming left V 5 bases short and J 0 bases short, with 14 bases between. This CDR3 reads CASRSSPAHQETQYF. CDR3 DNA: TGCGCCAGCAGATCTAGCCCAGCTCACCAAGAGACCCAGTACTTC.

The genes are TRBV2 and TRBJ2-3, with no clear D. CDR1 is SNHLY, CDR2 FYNNEI, per germline. This CDR3 is 12 amino acids long. The ends were cut back, 6 bases at V and 7 bases at J, with 11 bases in the middle. CDR3 sequence: CASRVSSYTQYF. The CDR3 nucleotides read TGTGCCAGCAGGGTGTCTAGTTATACGCAGTATTTT.

V is TRBV6-6 and J is TRBJ2-5; 10 bases line up with TRBD2. The CDR3 loop spans 17 amino acids. The germline CDR1 and CDR2 sequences are MNHNY and SVGAGI (reference sequence). Unmatched junction bases numbered 10, after V lost 5 bases and J lost 1 base. CDR3 nucleotide sequence: TGTGCCAGCAGTCCCCCTGTCCAGCGGGGGGGCCAAGAGACCCAGTACTTC. This sequence encodes CASSPPVQRGGQETQYF.

In the case of this clonotype: At one boundary the junction diverges from the germline segment, which might be a read error. The chain has TRBV7-9 and TRBJ2-1; unclear D gene. The CDR3 loop spans 16 amino acids. CDR1 and CDR2 (germline): SEHNR, FQNEAQ (reference sequence). The CDR3 DNA is TGTGCCAGCACCCCCCCGGGCAGGACGGCCTACGATGAGCAGTTCTTC. Translating it yields CASTPPGRTAYDEQFF.

This chain links TRBV6-5 with TRBJ2-5; 15 bases are a match to TRBD2. From germline, CDR1 is MNHEY and CDR2 SVGAGI. V lost 2 bases to trimming and J lost 6 bases; unmatched junction nucleotides: 4. CDR3 length: 16 residues. This CDR3 is CASSYGGTSGGKTQYF. CDR3 sequence (DNA): TGTGCCAGCAGTTACGGAGGGACTAGCGGGGGGAAGACCCAGTACTTC.

The table lists this clonotype with a few counts. The chain links TRBV12-3 or TRBV12-4 to TRBJ1-6; tentative D call: TRBD1 (6 bases). CDR3 size: 16 residues. Deletions cut 6 bases from V and 0 bases from J, with 12 bases between. The DNA for the CDR3 is TGTGCCAGCAGCCAAAGGGGGAGCTCCTATAATTCACCCCTCCACTTT. Amino acid sequence: CASSQRGSSYNSPLHF.

V is TRBV7-2 and J is TRBJ1-1; D remains unclear. The V gene lost 6 bases and the J gene lost 1 base, with 12 bases spanning the gap. The germline V gene has CDR1 SGHTA and CDR2 FQGNSA. CDR3 length equals 14 residues. CDR3 bases: TGTGCCAGCAGAACACGCGAAACGAACACTGAAGCTTTCTTT. Translating gives CASRTRETNTEAFF. Supplemented by reference TRBV7-2 and TRBJ1-1, the full variable domain reads GAGVSQSPSNKVTEKGKDVELRCDPISGHTALYWYRQSLGQGLEFLIYFQGNSAPDKSGLPSDRFSAERTGGSVSTLTIQRTQQEDSAVYLCASRTRETNTEAFFGQGTRLTVV.

In its sample, this clonotype was seen a few times. The chain uses TRBV7-9 and TRBJ2-3, with TRBD2 as a possible D gene (7 bases). V was clipped by 5 bases and J by 1 base, with 16 bases between them. Germline assignment: CDR1 SEHNR and CDR2 FQNEAQ (reference sequence). CDR3 size: 16 residues. The CDR3 reads CASSPWGGRGTDTQYF. The CDR3 region has the DNA TGTGCCAGCAGCCCCTGGGGGGGCCGTGGCACAGATACGCAGTATTTT.

This chain uses TRBV5-5 with TRBJ2-7; 7 positions match TRBD2. This CDR3 contains 16 residues. Trimming at V came to 3 bases and at J to 2 bases, leaving 11 bases not matched to a gene. CDR1 is SGHKS and CDR2 is YYEKEE in the germline V gene (reference sequence). CDR3 DNA sequence: TGTGCCAGCAGCTCCCCGGGAGGAGAGAGGCCCTACGAGCAGTACTTC. Translation gives CASSSPGGERPYEQYF. The full variable domain, in which reference TRBV5-5 and TRBJ2-7 provide the parts outside the CDR3, is DAGVTQSPTHLIKTRGQQVTLRCSPISGHKSVSWYQQVLGQGPQFIFQYYEKEERGRGNFPDRFSARQFPNYSSELNVNALLLGDSALYLCASSSPGGERPYEQYFGPGTRLTVT.

The V call is TRBV6-4, the J call TRBJ2-3, with D unresolved. V dropped 7 bases and J dropped 2 bases, with 13 bases sitting between them. The germline V gene encodes CDR1 MRHNA and CDR2 SNTAGT. CDR3 length equals 14 residues. The CDR3 here is CASTEDGNTDTQYF. CDR3 DNA: TGTGCCAGCACAGAGGACGGAAACACAGATACGCAGTATTTT.